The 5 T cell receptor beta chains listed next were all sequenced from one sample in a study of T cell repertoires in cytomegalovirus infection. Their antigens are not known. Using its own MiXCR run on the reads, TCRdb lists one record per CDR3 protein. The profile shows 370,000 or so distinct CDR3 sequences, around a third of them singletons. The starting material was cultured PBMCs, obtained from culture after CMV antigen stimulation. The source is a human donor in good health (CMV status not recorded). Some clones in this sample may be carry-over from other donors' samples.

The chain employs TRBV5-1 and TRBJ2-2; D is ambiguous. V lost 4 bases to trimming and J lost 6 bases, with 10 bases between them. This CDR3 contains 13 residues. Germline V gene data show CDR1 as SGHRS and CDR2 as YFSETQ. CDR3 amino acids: CASSPDPAGELFF. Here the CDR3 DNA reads TGCGCCAGCAGCCCGGATCCCGCCGGGGAGCTGTTTTTT. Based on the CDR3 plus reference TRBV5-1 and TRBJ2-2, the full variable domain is KAGVTQTPRYLIKTRGQQVTLSCSPISGHRSVSWYQQTPGQGLQFLFEYFSETQRNKGNFPGRFSGRQFSNSRSEMNVSTLELGDSALYLCASSPDPAGELFFGEGSRLTVL.

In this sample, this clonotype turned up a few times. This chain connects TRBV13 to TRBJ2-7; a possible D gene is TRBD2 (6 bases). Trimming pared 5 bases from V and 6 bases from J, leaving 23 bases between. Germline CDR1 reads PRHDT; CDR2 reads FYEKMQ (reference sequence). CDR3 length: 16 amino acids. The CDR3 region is CASSPHPRSSESEQYF. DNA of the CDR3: TGTGCCAGCAGCCCCCATCCGAGGTCTAGCGAATCCGAGCAGTACTTC.

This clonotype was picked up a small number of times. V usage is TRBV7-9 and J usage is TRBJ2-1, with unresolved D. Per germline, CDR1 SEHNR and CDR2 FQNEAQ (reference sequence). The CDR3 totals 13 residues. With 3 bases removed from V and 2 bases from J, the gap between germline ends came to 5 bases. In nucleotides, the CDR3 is TGTGCCAGCAGCTTGGACGCCTACAATGAGCAGTTCTTC. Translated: CASSLDAYNEQFF.

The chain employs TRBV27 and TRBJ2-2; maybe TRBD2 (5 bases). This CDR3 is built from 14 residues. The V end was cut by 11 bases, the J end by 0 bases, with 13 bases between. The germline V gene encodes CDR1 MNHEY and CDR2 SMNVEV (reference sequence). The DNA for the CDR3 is TGTGCCTCCAAGGGAGCGCCGAACACCGGGGAGCTGTTTTTT. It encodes CASKGAPNTGELFF.

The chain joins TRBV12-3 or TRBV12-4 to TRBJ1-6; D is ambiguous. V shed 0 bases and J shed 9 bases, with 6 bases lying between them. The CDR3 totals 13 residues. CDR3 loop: CASSLAEGSPLHF. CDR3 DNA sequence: TGTGCCAGCAGTTTAGCCGAGGGTTCACCCCTCCACTTT.